The source of this T cell receptor beta chain is a study of blood T cell repertoires in COVID-19. CDR3 size: 14 residues. In germline, CDR1 is ENHRY, CDR2 SYGVKD. V was clipped by 4 bases and J by 9 bases; unmatched bases: 5. The protocol was immunoSEQ multiplex PCR, while the TCRdb copy is restricted to in-frame clones and leaves out a portion. The repertoire consists of about 250,000 clones, with more than 65% occurring once and the leading ten covering approximately 4.8%. The chain joins TRBV10-3 to TRBJ1-6, with 8 positions matching TRBD1. The receptor was isolated from a man aged 45-60 years with active or convalescent COVID-19. The source material was peripheral blood. The chain's CDR3 is CAISATGEGSPLHF. The CDR3 coding sequence is TGTGCCATCAGTGCGACAGGGGAAGGTTCACCCCTCCACTTT.